The entry below gives a single T cell receptor beta chain sequence along with its context. The V gene lost 4 bases and the J gene lost 9 bases, with 22 bases spanning the gap. This CDR3 comprises 16 residues. Germline values: CDR1 SGHTA, CDR2 FQGNSA. The assay was immunoSEQ multiplex PCR, and TCRdb's table has in-frame clones only and misses some. Of around 60,000 clones detected, roughly 94% appear once; the ten largest clones hold roughly 1.7%. Treatment described: preoperative locoregional IRX-2 cytokine immunotherapy. Patients received preoperative, locoregional IRX-2 cytokine immunotherapy in a phase Ib study. The data belong to a study of preoperative IRX-2 immunotherapy in early breast cancer.

Sampling was done from a patient treated with IRX-2 immunotherapy. The receptor was derived from a human donor with breast cancer. The V and J genes are TRBV7-2 and TRBJ2-4; D is tentatively TRBD1 or TRBD2 (8 bases each). The CDR3 here is CASSSGGTGLFGIQYF. The CDR3 DNA reads TGTGCCAGCAGCTCGGGAGGGACAGGCCTATTTGGCATTCAGTACTTC. Together with reference TRBV7-2 and TRBJ2-4, the CDR3 gives the full variable domain: GAGVSQSPSNKVTEKGKDVELRCDPISGHTALYWYRQSLGQGLEFLIYFQGNSAPDKSGLPSDRFSAERTGGSVSTLTIQRTQQEDSAVYLCASSSGGTGLFGIQYFGAGTRLSVL.